This T cell receptor (beta chain) was observed in a study of cytomegalovirus exposure and HLA in healthy donors. Study-level findings and limits: A list of around 150 TCR beta chains associated with cytomegalovirus was given.

Germline assignment: CDR1 GTSNPN and CDR2 SVGIG (reference sequence). The CDR3 has 14 amino acids. The V end was cut by 4 bases, the J end by 1 base, with 10 bases between. This PCR relied on a set of 60 Vbeta primers and 13 Jbeta primers. Libraries were prepared by immunoSEQ multiplex PCR; TCRdb keeps only in-frame clonotypes and omits some of them. Found here are fewer than 150,000 clones, 65% to 80% of them singletons; the top ten hold about 3.4%. As to this clone: What it binds is unknown.

The chain joins TRBV30 to TRBJ2-2; tentative D call: TRBD2 (5 bases). The sequenced material came from PBMCs. The receptor comes from a man between 40 and 49 years old in good health and CMV-seronegative. The chain's CDR3 is CAWMSRGNTGELFF. CDR3 in DNA: TGTGCCTGGATGTCACGGGGGAACACCGGGGAGCTGTTTTTT.